The rows below give T cell receptor beta chains drawn from one sample of a study of T cells in Graves' hyperthyroidism and ophthalmopathy. One entry per CDR3 protein results from TCRdb running MiXCR on the multiplex PCR reads. In the table there are around 400,000 distinct CDR3 sequences, 25% of which are singletons. The sample was blood. Source of these receptors: a man aged 50-60 years with Graves' hyperthyroidism. The CDR3 runs from the conserved cysteine through the conserved F or W. The D gene is left open where the match is weak. Rows may omit the clone size; those that give it use once, few, many or a size class.

V gene	clone size	D gene	CDR3 length	J gene	CDR3 DNA	CDR3 protein
TRBV28	-	-	16	TRBJ1-5	TGTGCCAGCAGTTCAACGACAGGATATAGCAATCAGCCCCAGCATTTT	CASSSTTGYSNQPQHF
TRBV28	-	TRBD1	17	TRBJ2-7	TGTGCCAGCAGCCGAACGGCCGGGACAGAAAACTCCTACGAGCAGTACTTC	CASSRTAGTENSYEQYF
TRBV30	many	-	12	TRBJ1-1	TGTGCCTGGGGACAAGGGAGAACTGAAGCTTTCTTT	CAWGQGRTEAFF
TRBV11-2	many	-	16	TRBJ2-7	TGTGCCAGCAGCTTAGAATCCGGGACCCCGGCCTACGAGCAGTACTTC	CASSLESGTPAYEQYF
TRBV7-9	-	-	13	TRBJ1-4	TGTGCCAGCAGGAGGAGCGCGAGTGAAAAACTGTTTTTT	CASRRSASEKLFF
TRBV2	many	TRBD2	15	TRBJ2-1	TGTGCCAGCAGTGCCGGACTAGCGGGGACCAATGAGCAGTTCTTC	CASSAGLAGTNEQFF
TRBV5-1	many	-	17	TRBJ1-2	TGCGCCAGCAGCTTGGGGGAAGCGGGACGGCCGGACTATGGCTACACCTTC	CASSLGEAGRPDYGYTF
TRBV28	many	-	12	TRBJ2-5	TGTGCCAGCAGTTTATCCAGAGAGACCCAGTACTTC	CASSLSRETQYF
TRBV3-1	-	-	12	TRBJ2-1	TGTGCCAGCAGCCAAGTGGAGAATGAGCAGTTCTTC	CASSQVENEQFF
TRBV6-1	few	-	13	TRBJ2-2	TGTGCCAGCACAGGGCAGAACACCGGGGAGCTGTTTTTT	CASTGQNTGELFF
TRBV2	many	-	14	TRBJ2-7	TGTGCCAGCAGTGATATCCTAGAGTACTACGAGCAGTACTTC	CASSDILEYYEQYF
TRBV5-6	once	TRBD2	16	TRBJ2-1	TGTGCCAGCAGCCTTTGGACTAGCGGATCCTCCGAGGGGCAGTTCTTC	CASSLWTSGSSEGQFF
TRBV3-1	-	-	13	TRBJ2-1	TGTGCCAGCAGCCAAAATCAGGGCAATGAGCAGTTCTTC	CASSQNQGNEQFF
TRBV11-2	many	TRBD2	15	TRBJ2-3	TGTGCCAGCAGCTCGAAGCGGGAGAGCACAGATACGCAGTATTTT	CASSSKRESTDTQYF
TRBV19	-	TRBD1	14	TRBJ2-2	TGTGCCAGTACCCCGGGACAGGGTGCGGGGGAGCTGTTTTTT	CASTPGQGAGELFF
TRBV28	many	TRBD1	15	TRBJ2-6	TGTGCCAGCAGTTGGACAGGTTTGGGGGCCAACGTCCTGACTTTC	CASSWTGLGANVLTF
TRBV20-1	-	-	12	TRBJ2-1	TGCAGTGCTAGAGGAAGGAGGGGTGAGCAGTTCTTC	CSARGRRGEQFF